The present TCR beta chain was sequenced within a study of Graves' ophthalmopathy and Graves' hyperthyroidism. Amplification of TCR beta CDR3 regions used RNA transcripts. After a first-round RT-PCR with HTBI primers, a second-round multiplex PCR was run. TCRdb reprocessed the multiplex PCR reads with MiXCR, giving one entry per CDR3 protein. The repertoire holds over a million distinct CDR3 sequences, with less than 45% as singletons. The CDR3 is made up of 13 amino acids. The V end was cut by 1 base, the J end by 4 bases, with 11 bases between. Germline CDR1 is DFQATT and CDR2 is SNEGSKA (reference sequence).

The chain combines TRBV20-1 with TRBJ2-7, with TRBD1 as a possible D gene (5 bases). The sample taken for sequencing was peripheral blood or thyroid tissue (not recorded which). The source of this sequence is an adult man with Graves' hyperthyroidism. The CDR3 loop is CSARVGVWYEQYF. As DNA, the CDR3 is TGCAGTGCTAGAGTAGGGGTTTGGTACGAGCAGTACTTC.